The 26 T cell receptor beta chains below were found in one sample sequenced in a study of cytomegalovirus exposure and HLA in healthy donors. Use of 60 Vbeta and 13 Jbeta primers characterized the PCR. TCRdb's table, derived via immunoSEQ multiplex PCR, lists solely in-frame clones and lacks some. This table has roughly 140,000 clones, 64% appearing once. Sequencing used PBMCs. These receptors all stem from a woman in her thirties in good health and CMV-seropositive.

In this sample, this clone turned up a few times. In DNA, the CDR3 is TGTGCCAGCTCACCACGACAGGGTGATGGGCAGCCCCAGCATTTT. It yields the protein CASSPRQGDGQPQHF. The V gene is TRBV18, the J gene TRBJ1-5; TRBD1 matches 7 bases. The CDR3 sequence is 15 residues long. The V and J ends lost 1 base and 7 bases, in that order; junction bases with no gene match: 7. Germline V gives CDR1 KGHSH, CDR2 LQKENI.

The rearrangement uses TRBV27 and TRBJ1-1; D is possibly TRBD1 (5 bases). Per the germline V gene, CDR1 is MNHEY and CDR2 is SMNVEV (reference sequence). The V end was cut by 6 bases, the J end by 1 base, with 9 bases between. The CDR3 extends over 13 amino acids. CDR3 sequence (DNA): TGTGCCAGCAGAGTACAGGAGAACACTGAAGCTTTCTTT. It codes for CASRVQENTEAFF.

The CDR3 loop reads CASSDYYEQYF. The CDR3 DNA sequence: TGTGCCAGCAGCGACTACTACGAGCAGTACTTC. This chain uses TRBV27 with TRBJ2-7, with D tentatively TRBD2 (5 bases). V was clipped by 6 bases and J by 3 bases, with 6 bases between them. The CDR3 contains 11 residues. CDR1 MNHEY and CDR2 SMNVEV come from the germline V gene (reference sequence).

This chain connects TRBV28 to TRBJ1-2; tentatively, D is TRBD1 (5 bases). V gave up 1 base and J gave up 8 bases, with 8 bases separating them. The CDR3 contains 12 residues. Germline-derived CDR1 and CDR2 are MDHEN and SYDVKM. CDR3 region: CASSLSGIGYTF. As DNA, the CDR3 is TGTGCCAGCAGTTTATCAGGGATCGGCTACACCTTC.

CDR3 coding DNA: TGTGCCAGCAGTGACGGGAGGTTCACAGGGGGTCAGCCCCAGCATTTT. This gives the protein CASSDGRFTGGQPQHF. The rearrangement links TRBV6-4 to TRBJ1-5; 8 positions match TRBD1. Trimming removed 2 bases from V and 6 bases from J; junction bases left unmatched: 9. The CDR3 runs to 16 residues. Germline assignment: CDR1 MRHNA and CDR2 SNTAGT.

As to this clone: The same CDR3 is also encoded by other DNA sequences in this sample. J is TRBJ1-5 and V is TRBV19; possibly TRBD1 for D (5 bases). The CDR3 is 12 residues long. CDR1 LNHDA and CDR2 SQIVND come from the germline V gene (reference sequence). The V and J ends lost 6 bases and 4 bases respectively, with 7 bases between them. CDR3 in amino acids: CASRQGNQPQHF. The CDR3 DNA reads TGTGCCAGTAGGCAGGGTAATCAGCCCCAGCATTTT. The full variable domain, rest sourced from reference TRBV19 and TRBJ1-5, is DGGITQSPKYLFRKEGQNVTLSCEQNLNHDAMYWYRQDPGQGLRLIYYSQIVNDFQKGDIAEGYSVSREKKESFPLTVTSAQKNPTAFYLCASRQGNQPQHFGDGTRLSIL.

In its sample, this clone was seen a few times. V and J are TRBV2 and TRBJ1-1; D may be TRBD1 (5 bases). The V gene's germline CDR1 is SNHLY and CDR2 FYNNEI. Trimming removed 8 bases at V and 6 bases at J, with 19 bases between. This CDR3 contains 14 residues. Here the CDR3 DNA reads TGTGCCAGCTTATTGGGGGGTTGGAGTCCTGAAGCTTTCTTT. The encoded protein is CASLLGGWSPEAFF.

In its sample, this clone was seen a few times. This chain joins TRBV5-1 and TRBJ1-2; D is unresolved. Trimming left V 0 bases short and J 4 bases short, with 10 bases between. The CDR3 is made up of 14 amino acids. Germline CDR1 SGHRS, CDR2 YFSETQ. Here the CDR3 reads CASSLESGSYGYTF. The DNA of the CDR3 is TGCGCCAGCAGCTTGGAGTCCGGGTCCTATGGCTACACCTTC.

In its sample, this clone was seen a few times. This chain connects TRBV2 to TRBJ2-3; 10 nucleotides align to TRBD2. In germline, CDR1 is SNHLY, CDR2 FYNNEI. Losses at the gene ends were 7 bases for V and 2 bases for J; bases not matched to a gene: 6. The CDR3 is made up of 15 amino acids. The CDR3 here is CASTGLAVTTDTQYF. The CDR3 DNA sequence: TGTGCCAGCACAGGACTAGCGGTTACCACAGATACGCAGTATTTT.

The CDR3 sequence is CASSAQGVNEKLFF. The CDR3 DNA reads TGTGCCAGCAGCGCTCAGGGGGTTAATGAAAAACTGTTTTTT. The chain links TRBV9 to TRBJ1-4; 7 bases fit TRBD1. The J segment lost 4 bases and the V segment lost 3 bases, leaving 3 bases of the junction unmatched. This CDR3 region has 14 residues. Germline values: CDR1 SGDLS, CDR2 YYNGEE.

This chain uses TRBV28 with TRBJ1-2; D uncertain. Per germline, CDR1 MDHEN and CDR2 SYDVKM. This CDR3 has 12 residues. The ends were cut back, 6 bases at V and 7 bases at J, with 12 bases in the middle. This chain's CDR3 is CASSTRVFGYTF. CDR3 nucleotide sequence: TGTGCCAGCAGCACACGGGTCTTTGGCTACACCTTC.

V usage is TRBV4-2 and J usage is TRBJ2-1, with D unclear. The CDR3 is made up of 12 amino acids. CDR1 and CDR2 from the germline V gene are LGHNA and YNFKEQ. Trimming shortened V by 4 bases and J by 7 bases, and 8 bases separated the two germline ends. Here the CDR3 DNA reads TGTGCCAGCAGCCCGAGCCAAAATGAGCAGTTCTTC. Encoded protein: CASSPSQNEQFF.

The rearrangement links TRBV19 to TRBJ2-5, with a tentative D call TRBD1 (6 bases). The V end lost 4 bases, the J end lost 3 bases, and 18 bases lay between the germline ends. Germline CDR1 and CDR2: LNHDA and SQIVND (reference sequence). The CDR3 length is 16 residues. Written as DNA, the CDR3 is TGTGCCAGTAGTACCCTACAGGGCCCACCTGAAGAGACCCAGTACTTC. Translation gives CASSTLQGPPEETQYF.

This clone has just a few counts. The chain uses TRBV5-6 and TRBJ1-1, with D unclear. V was clipped by 0 bases and J by 2 bases, with 8 bases between them. Germline V lookup: CDR1 SGHDT, CDR2 YYEEEE. The CDR3 totals 14 residues. The CDR3 DNA follows: TGTGCCAGCAGCTTGGGACTGATCAACACTGAAGCTTTCTTT. Amino acid sequence: CASSLGLINTEAFF.

The J gene is TRBJ2-2, the V gene TRBV9; D uncertain. The CDR3 length is 15 residues. Germline V gene lookup returns CDR1 SGDLS and CDR2 YYNGEE. V shed 4 bases and J shed 5 bases, with 15 bases lying between them. CDR3 amino acids: CASSPSVPWTGELFF. The DNA of the CDR3 is TGTGCCAGCAGCCCCTCGGTCCCTTGGACCGGGGAGCTGTTTTTT.

The J gene is TRBJ1-2, the V gene TRBV13, with 8 bases fitting TRBD1. The CDR3 consists of 16 residues. Germline V lookup: CDR1 PRHDT, CDR2 FYEKMQ (reference sequence). V was clipped by 0 bases and J by 4 bases; unmatched bases: 7. The CDR3 sequence: CASSLGRTGTTYGYTF. As DNA, the CDR3 is TGTGCCAGCAGCTTAGGCAGGACAGGGACGACCTATGGCTACACCTTC.

This clone was observed once. The genes are TRBV7-9 and TRBJ1-2, with 10 bases aligning to TRBD1. The CDR3 sequence is 17 residues long. Losses at the gene ends were 1 base for V and 5 bases for J; bases not matched to a gene: 10. The germline V gene has CDR1 SEHNR and CDR2 FQNEAQ (reference sequence). The CDR3 loop reads CASSLDARDRGRYGYTF. The DNA for the CDR3 is TGTGCCAGCAGCTTAGACGCGAGGGACAGGGGAAGGTATGGCTACACCTTC.

J is TRBJ1-1 and V is TRBV10-3, with unresolved D. This CDR3 has 14 amino acids. The V end was cut by 11 bases, the J end by 4 bases, with 20 bases between. CDR1 is ENHRY, CDR2 SYGVKD, per germline. The CDR3 DNA reads as TGTGCCTCCCGTGCAAAGCTTGATGGCACTGAAGCTTTCTTT. This encodes CASRAKLDGTEAFF.

V usage is TRBV9 and J usage is TRBJ1-1; 7 nucleotides match TRBD1. The V gene's germline CDR1 is SGDLS and CDR2 YYNGEE. V lost 3 bases, J lost 1 base, and 3 bases stayed unmatched. CDR3 length equals 14 residues. For the CDR3, the DNA is TGTGCCAGCAGCGGCACAGGGGCGAACACTGAAGCTTTCTTT. Translating gives CASSGTGANTEAFF.

The chain joins TRBV2 to TRBJ1-4; 9 nucleotides match TRBD1. J gave up 5 bases and V 3 bases, and 13 bases lay outside the gene matches. The length of the CDR3 is 18 residues. Germline CDR1 is SNHLY and CDR2 is FYNNEI. CDR3 protein: CASSEAGTGRMANEKLFF. The CDR3 coding sequence is TGTGCCAGCAGTGAGGCCGGGACAGGGAGGATGGCAAATGAAAAACTGTTTTTT.

The chain couples TRBV5-1 to TRBJ2-5; no clear D gene. The end of the DNA aligns better with TRBJ2-7, so the J call may be wrong. CDR1 and CDR2 from the germline V gene are SGHRS and YFSETQ. The CDR3 is made up of 15 amino acids. The CDR3 region is CASSLDGVSPSEQYF. In DNA, the CDR3 is TGCGCCAGCAGCTTGGACGGAGTTTCCCCCTCCGAGCAGTACTTC.

The sample holds a few counts of this clone. The J gene is TRBJ1-1, the V gene TRBV15, with 7 bases matching TRBD1. Unmatched junction bases numbered 15, after V lost 8 bases and J lost 0 bases. The germline gives CDR1 LNHNV, CDR2 YYDKDF (reference sequence). The CDR3 length is 17 residues. The CDR3 here is CATAGTVSWRMNTEAFF. CDR3 sequence (DNA): TGTGCCACCGCCGGGACAGTATCTTGGAGGATGAACACTGAAGCTTTCTTT.

Regarding this clone: Germline is not matched at one junction end, which may reflect a read error. The V call is TRBV5-6, the J call TRBJ2-1, with D possibly matching TRBD1 (6 bases). CDR1 and CDR2 from the germline V gene are SGHDT and YYEEEE. There are 11 residues in the CDR3. DNA of the CDR3: TGTGCCAGCGGGGGACACCTCGGTGTGATCTTC. It is translated as CASGGHLGVIF.

The rearrangement links TRBV5-1 to TRBJ2-7, with D perhaps TRBD2 (5 bases). Germline assignment: CDR1 SGHRS and CDR2 YFSETQ. The CDR3 runs to 14 residues. The V and J ends lost 1 base and 0 bases respectively, with 8 bases between them. This chain's CDR3 is CASSLTGSSYEQYF. For the CDR3, the DNA is TGCGCCAGCAGCTTGACGGGAAGCTCCTACGAGCAGTACTTC.

Written as DNA, the CDR3 is TGCGCCAGCAGCACCCTAGCGGATCAAGAGACCCAGTACTTC. Amino acid sequence: CASSTLADQETQYF. This rearrangement joins TRBV5-1 to TRBJ2-5; the match to TRBD2 covers 7 bases. Germline V lookup: CDR1 SGHRS, CDR2 YFSETQ. This CDR3 has 14 residues. V was pared by 4 bases and J by 2 bases, with 5 bases of the junction left unmatched. Full variable domain (remainder filled in from reference TRBV5-1 and TRBJ2-5): KAGVTQTPRYLIKTRGQQVTLSCSPISGHRSVSWYQQTPGQGLQFLFEYFSETQRNKGNFPGRFSGRQFSNSRSEMNVSTLELGDSALYLCASSTLADQETQYFGPGTRLLVL.

The chain combines TRBV7-9 with TRBJ1-2, with a tentative D call TRBD1 (5 bases). Trimming stripped 5 bases from V and 5 bases from J, with 21 bases between. CDR1 SEHNR and CDR2 FQNEAQ come from the germline V gene (reference sequence). The CDR3 sequence is 16 residues long. CDR3 DNA sequence: TGTGCCAGCAGCCAAACAAAGGGACTCCTAACATATGGCTACACCTTC. Residues: CASSQTKGLLTYGYTF.